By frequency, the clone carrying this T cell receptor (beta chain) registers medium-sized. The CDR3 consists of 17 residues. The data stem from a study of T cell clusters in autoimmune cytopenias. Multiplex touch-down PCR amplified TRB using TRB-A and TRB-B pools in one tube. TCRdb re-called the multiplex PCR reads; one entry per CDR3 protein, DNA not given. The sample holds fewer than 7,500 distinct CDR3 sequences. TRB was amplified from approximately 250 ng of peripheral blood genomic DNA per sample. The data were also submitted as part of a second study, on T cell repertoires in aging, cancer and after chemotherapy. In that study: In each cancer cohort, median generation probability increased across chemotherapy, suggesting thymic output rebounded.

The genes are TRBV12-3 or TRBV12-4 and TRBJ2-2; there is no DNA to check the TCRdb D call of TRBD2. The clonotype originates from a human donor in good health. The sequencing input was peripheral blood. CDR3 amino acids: CASAGTPVTLLTGELFF.